This entry concerns a single T cell receptor beta chain. Trimming removed 2 bases from V and 2 bases from J, with 14 bases in between. CDR1 is SGDLS and CDR2 is YYNGEE in the germline V gene. This CDR3 is 15 amino acids long. These data originate in a study of T cells in Graves' hyperthyroidism and ophthalmopathy. Amplification of TCR beta CDR3 regions was performed using RNA transcripts as template. In the first-round RT-PCR of the TCR CDR3, the HTBI primer set was used. TCRdb itself ran the multiplex PCR reads through MiXCR, one entry per CDR3 protein. The profile covers 300,000 to 450,000 distinct CDR3 sequences, with about 15% appearing a single time and approximately 29% taken by the ten largest. Among the patients, aged 18 to 65, hyperthyroidism was newly diagnosed and had lasted under 2 months.

The chain employs TRBV9 and TRBJ2-7; a weak D match, TRBD1 (6 bases). This sequence originates from a woman in her twenties or thirties with Graves' hyperthyroidism. Sequencing was done on a sample of blood. The CDR3 here is CASSVSQGTTYEQYF. The CDR3 region has the DNA TGTGCCAGCAGCGTCTCACAGGGCACTACCTACGAGCAGTACTTC.